This TCR beta chain was profiled in a study of T-cell memory formation after mild COVID-19. Findings and limits, study-wide: Later expanders leaned toward CD4+, whereas clones contracting from day 15 to 85 were balanced CD4/CD8. Unconfirmed was the SARS-CoV-2 specificity of second-wave clones that peaked on day 37.

TCRdb passed the 5' RACE reads through MiXCR, listing each CDR3 protein once. The table includes about 560,000 distinct CDR3 sequences, about 20% detected once. The table lists this clonotype with many counts. Its target is unknown. Germline values: CDR1 SGHRS, CDR2 YFSETQ. The V gene lost 2 bases and the J gene lost 1 base, with 18 bases spanning the gap. The CDR3 consists of 17 residues. The receptor comes from an adult woman who had mild COVID-19 (a few samples of this study predate the infection). Cell type and time point are not known. This rearrangement joins TRBV5-1 to TRBJ1-2; weak D call: TRBD1 (6 bases). Sequencing input: PBMCs or a T cell subset sorted from them (not recorded which). CDR3 bases: TGCGCCAGCAGCTTAAGCCGGGACACCGAATTTAACTATGGCTACACCTTC. This encodes CASSLSRDTEFNYGYTF. The whole variable domain, filled in from reference TRBV5-1 and TRBJ1-2, reads KAGVTQTPRYLIKTRGQQVTLSCSPISGHRSVSWYQQTPGQGLQFLFEYFSETQRNKGNFPGRFSGRQFSNSRSEMNVSTLELGDSALYLCASSLSRDTEFNYGYTFGSGTRLTVV.